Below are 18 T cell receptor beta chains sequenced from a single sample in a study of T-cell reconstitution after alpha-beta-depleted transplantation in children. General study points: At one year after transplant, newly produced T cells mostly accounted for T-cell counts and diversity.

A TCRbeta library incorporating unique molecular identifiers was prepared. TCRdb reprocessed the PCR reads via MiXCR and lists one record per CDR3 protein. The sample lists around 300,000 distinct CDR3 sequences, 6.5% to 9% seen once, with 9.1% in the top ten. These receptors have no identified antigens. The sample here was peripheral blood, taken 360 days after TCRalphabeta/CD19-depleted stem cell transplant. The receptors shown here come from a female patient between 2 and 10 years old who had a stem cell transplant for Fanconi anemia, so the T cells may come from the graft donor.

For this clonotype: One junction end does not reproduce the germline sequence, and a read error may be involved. CDR3 region: CATSQARLAGWVDLTDTQYF. The CDR3 region has the DNA TGTGCCACCAGCCAAGCTCGACTAGCGGGGTGGGTTGACCTCACAGATACGCAGTATTTT. The rearrangement links TRBV3-1 to TRBJ2-3, with 11 nucleotides matching TRBD2. The germline CDR1 and CDR2 sequences are LGHDT and YNNKEL (reference sequence). The CDR3 is 20 residues long.

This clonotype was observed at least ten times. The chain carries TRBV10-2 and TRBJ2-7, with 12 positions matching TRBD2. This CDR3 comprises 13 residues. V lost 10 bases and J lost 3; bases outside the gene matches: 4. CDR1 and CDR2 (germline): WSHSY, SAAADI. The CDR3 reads CAIKTSGGYEQYF. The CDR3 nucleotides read TGCGCCATCAAGACTAGCGGGGGCTACGAGCAGTACTTC.

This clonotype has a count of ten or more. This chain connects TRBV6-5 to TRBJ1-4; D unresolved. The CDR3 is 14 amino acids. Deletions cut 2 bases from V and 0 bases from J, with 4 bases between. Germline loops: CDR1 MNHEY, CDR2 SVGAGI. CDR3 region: CASSYGATNEKLFF. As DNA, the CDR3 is TGTGCCAGCAGTTACGGGGCAACTAATGAAAAACTGTTTTTT.

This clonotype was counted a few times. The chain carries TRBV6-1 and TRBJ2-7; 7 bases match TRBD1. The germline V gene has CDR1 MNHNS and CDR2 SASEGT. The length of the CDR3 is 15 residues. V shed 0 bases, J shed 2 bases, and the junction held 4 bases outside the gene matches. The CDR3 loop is CASSEAGTEAYEQYF. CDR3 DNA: TGTGCCAGCAGTGAAGCCGGGACAGAGGCCTACGAGCAGTACTTC.

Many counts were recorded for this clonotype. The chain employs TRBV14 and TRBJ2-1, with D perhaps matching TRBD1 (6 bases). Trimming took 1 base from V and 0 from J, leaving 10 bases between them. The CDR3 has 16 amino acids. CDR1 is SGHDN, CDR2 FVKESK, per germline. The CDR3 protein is CASSQGTVISYNEQFF. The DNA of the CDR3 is TGTGCCAGCAGCCAAGGGACAGTGATCTCCTACAATGAGCAGTTCTTC.

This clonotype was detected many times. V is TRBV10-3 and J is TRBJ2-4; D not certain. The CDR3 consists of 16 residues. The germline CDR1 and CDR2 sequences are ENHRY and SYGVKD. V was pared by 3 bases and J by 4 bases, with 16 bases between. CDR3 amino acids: CAISDPPRTEKNIQYF. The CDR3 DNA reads TGTGCCATCAGTGACCCCCCCCGGACGGAAAAAAACATTCAGTACTTC.

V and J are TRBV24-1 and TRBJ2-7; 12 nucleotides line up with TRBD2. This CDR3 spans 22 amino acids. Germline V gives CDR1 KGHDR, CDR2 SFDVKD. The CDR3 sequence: CAASDLVEAQGLAGTSSYEQYF. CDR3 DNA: TGTGCGGCCAGTGATTTGGTGGAGGCACAAGGACTAGCGGGGACCTCAAGCTACGAGCAGTACTTC.

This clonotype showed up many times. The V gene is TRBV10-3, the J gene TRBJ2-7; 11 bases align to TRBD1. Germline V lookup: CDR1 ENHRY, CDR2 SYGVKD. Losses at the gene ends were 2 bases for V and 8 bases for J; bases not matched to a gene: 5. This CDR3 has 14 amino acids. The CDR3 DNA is TGTGCCATCAGTGAGGGACAGGGGGCGTACAAGCAGTACGTC. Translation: CAISEGQGAYKQYV.

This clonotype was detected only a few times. CDR3 sequence (DNA): TGTGCCAGCAGCGCCCGTGGCAGCCCCGACACCGGGGAGCTGTTTTTT. Translated: CASSARGSPDTGELFF. The V and J genes are TRBV9 and TRBJ2-2; D uncertain. The ends were cut back, 3 bases at V and 3 bases at J, with 15 bases in the middle. Germline CDR1 and CDR2: SGDLS and YYNGEE. This CDR3 comprises 16 residues.

CDR3 protein: CASSALTSGRRNEQFF. The CDR3 region has the DNA TGTGCCAGCAGTGCCCTGACTAGCGGGAGAAGGAATGAGCAGTTCTTC. The rearrangement links TRBV6-1 to TRBJ2-1; TRBD2 matches 12 bases. CDR1 MNHNS and CDR2 SASEGT come from the germline V gene. With 4 bases clipped from V and 7 bases from J, the junction kept 8 bases outside the gene matches. The CDR3 runs to 16 residues.

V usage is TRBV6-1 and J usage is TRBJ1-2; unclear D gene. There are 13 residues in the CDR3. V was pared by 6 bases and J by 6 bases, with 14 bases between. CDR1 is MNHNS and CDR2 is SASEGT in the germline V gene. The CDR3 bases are TGTGCCAGCAGCATAGGTCCCGGGGATGGCTACACCTTC. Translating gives CASSIGPGDGYTF.

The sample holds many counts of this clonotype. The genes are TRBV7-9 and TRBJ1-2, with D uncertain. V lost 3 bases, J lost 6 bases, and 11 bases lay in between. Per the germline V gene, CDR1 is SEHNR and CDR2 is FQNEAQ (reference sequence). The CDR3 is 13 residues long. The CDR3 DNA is TGTGCCAGCAGCTTGGGCAGCCCTGATGGCTACACCTTC. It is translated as CASSLGSPDGYTF.

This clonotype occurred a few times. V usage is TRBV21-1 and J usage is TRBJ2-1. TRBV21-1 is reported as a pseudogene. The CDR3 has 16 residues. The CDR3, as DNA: TGTGCCAGCAGCAAAGGTCATAGGACCCCCAACGATGAGCAGTTCTTC. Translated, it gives CASSKGHRTPNDEQFF.

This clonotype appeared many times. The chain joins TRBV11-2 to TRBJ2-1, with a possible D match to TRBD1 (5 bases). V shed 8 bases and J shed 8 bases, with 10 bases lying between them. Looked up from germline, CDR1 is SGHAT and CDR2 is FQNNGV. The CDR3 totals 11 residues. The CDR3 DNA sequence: TGTGCCAGCGTAAAGGGGTATGAGCAGTTCTTC. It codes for CASVKGYEQFF. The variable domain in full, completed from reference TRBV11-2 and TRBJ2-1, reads EAGVAQSPRYKIIEKRQSVAFWCNPISGHATLYWYQQILGQGPKLLIQFQNNGVVDDSQLPKDRFSAERLKGVDSTLKIQPAKLEDSAVYLCASVKGYEQFFGPGTRLTVL.

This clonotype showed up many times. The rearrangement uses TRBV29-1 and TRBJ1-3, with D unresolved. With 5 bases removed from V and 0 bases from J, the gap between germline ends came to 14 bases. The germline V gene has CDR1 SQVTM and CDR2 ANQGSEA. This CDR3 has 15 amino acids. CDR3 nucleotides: TGCAGCGTTCGCGGCATGGGCAGCTCTGGAAACACCATATATTTT. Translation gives CSVRGMGSSGNTIYF.

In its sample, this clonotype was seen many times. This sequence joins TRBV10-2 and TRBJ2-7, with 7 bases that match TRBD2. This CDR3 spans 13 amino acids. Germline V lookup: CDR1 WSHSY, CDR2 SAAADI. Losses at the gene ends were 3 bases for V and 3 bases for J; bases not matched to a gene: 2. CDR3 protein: CASSDGRYYEQYF. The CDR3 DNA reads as TGCGCCAGCAGTGACGGGAGGTACTACGAGCAGTACTTC.

DNA of the CDR3: TGTGCCAGCAGTGCCCTCCAGCGGGGGAGCCAAGAGACCCAGTACTTC. The encoded protein is CASSALQRGSQETQYF. The chain links TRBV25-1 to TRBJ2-5, with 8 bases aligning to TRBD2. The CDR3 has 16 residues. Germline V CDR1 and CDR2: MGHDK, SYGVNS. Trimming took 4 bases from V and 1 from J; bases not matched to a gene: 8.

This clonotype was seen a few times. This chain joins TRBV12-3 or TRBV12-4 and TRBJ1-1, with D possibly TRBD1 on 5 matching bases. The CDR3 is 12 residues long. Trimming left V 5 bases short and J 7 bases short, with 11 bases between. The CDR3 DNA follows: TGTGCCAGCAGTACACAGGTAATTGAAGCTTTCTTT. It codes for CASSTQVIEAFF.